The 14 T cell receptor beta chains below all came from one sample that was sequenced in a study of T cell responses to AZD1222 COVID-19 vaccine. Method: immunoSEQ multiplex PCR; TCRdb's copy keeps in-frame clones and lacks some. The sample has some 150,000 clones, 90% seen once. The source was peripheral blood, collected on day 0 of AZD1222 vaccination. The receptors were sampled from an adult in good health.

The chain is built from TRBV10-3 and TRBJ2-7; a weak D match, TRBD1 (6 bases). The CDR3 is 14 residues long. V dropped 7 bases and J dropped 3 bases, with 16 bases sitting between them. Germline assignment: CDR1 ENHRY and CDR2 SYGVKD. CDR3 coding DNA: TGTGCCATCACCAAAGAGGACAGTGGCTACGAGCAGTACTTC. This codes for CAITKEDSGYEQYF.

The chain carries TRBV15 and TRBJ2-3, with unresolved D. V dropped 1 base and J dropped 0 bases, with 8 bases sitting between them. The germline V gene has CDR1 LNHNV and CDR2 YYDKDF (reference sequence). This CDR3 is 15 amino acids long. CDR3 amino acids: CATSRVAASTDTQYF. The CDR3 DNA sequence: TGTGCCACCAGCAGAGTAGCAGCGAGCACAGATACGCAGTATTTT.

The genes are TRBV11-2 and TRBJ2-1; D is possibly TRBD1 (5 bases). The CDR3 has 16 amino acids. The germline V and J ends were trimmed by 5 bases and 5 bases, with 19 bases remaining between them. Germline CDR1 is SGHAT and CDR2 is FQNNGV. The CDR3 region has the DNA TGTGCCAGCAGCCCCTGGTTGGGCAGGGAAAACAATGAGCAGTTCTTC. Translation gives CASSPWLGRENNEQFF.

J is TRBJ2-5 and V is TRBV5-1; 8 positions agree with TRBD1. From germline, CDR1 is SGHRS and CDR2 YFSETQ. The CDR3 has 16 amino acids. The V and J ends lost 7 bases and 1 base, in that order; junction bases with no gene match: 12. The chain's CDR3 is CASRQGPGSTQETQYF. The CDR3 DNA reads as TGCGCCAGCCGACAGGGGCCAGGGAGTACCCAAGAGACCCAGTACTTC.

The chain is built from TRBV19 and TRBJ2-5; 13 nucleotides line up with TRBD2. With 3 bases clipped from V and 5 bases from J, the junction kept 6 bases outside the gene matches. This CDR3 comprises 16 residues. Looked up from germline, CDR1 is LNHDA and CDR2 is SQIVND (reference sequence). CDR3 sequence reads: CASSMMGLAGWETQYF. The CDR3 DNA sequence: TGTGCCAGTAGTATGATGGGACTAGCGGGATGGGAGACCCAGTACTTC.

The chain carries TRBV6-5 and TRBJ2-7, with D hard to call. The CDR3 length is 15 residues. The germline gives CDR1 MNHEY, CDR2 SVGAGI. V shed 2 bases and J shed 4 bases, with 15 bases lying between them. CDR3 DNA: TGTGCCAGCAGTTACGCCATGGCGGCCTCATACGAGCAGTACTTC. Amino acid sequence: CASSYAMAASYEQYF.

The chain links TRBV28 to TRBJ1-2; 7 bases line up with TRBD1. The CDR3 covers 14 residues. V was clipped by 2 bases and J by 4 bases; unmatched bases: 4. Germline V gives CDR1 MDHEN, CDR2 SYDVKM. The CDR3 bases are TGTGCCAGCAGTTTAACCACAGGGGTCTATGGCTACACCTTC. Its translation: CASSLTTGVYGYTF.

The J gene is TRBJ2-2, the V gene TRBV4-1; D possibly uses TRBD1 or TRBD2 (5 bases each). The ends were cut back, 4 bases at V and 5 bases at J, with 14 bases in the middle. CDR1 and CDR2 from the germline V gene are MGHRA and YSYEKL. This CDR3 is built from 15 residues. The CDR3 sequence is CASSRTPGQTGELFF. In DNA form, the CDR3 reads TGCGCCAGCAGCCGTACTCCGGGGCAGACCGGGGAGCTGTTTTTT.

The rearrangement links TRBV7-6 to TRBJ1-2; TRBD1 matches at 8 bases. The CDR3 is made up of 15 amino acids. Germline loops: CDR1 SGHVS, CDR2 FNYEAQ. With V trimmed by 5 bases and J by 2 bases, 7 bases remained unmatched. This CDR3 is CASSLDRATNYGYTF. CDR3 bases: TGTGCCAGCAGCCTGGACAGGGCAACCAACTATGGCTACACCTTC.

The CDR3 DNA follows: TGTGCCAGCAGCTCGCGGGTCGCATACAATGAGCAGTTCTTC. This gives the protein CASSSRVAYNEQFF. The V call is TRBV7-6, the J call TRBJ2-1; tentatively, D is TRBD2 (5 bases). V lost 4 bases to trimming and J lost 4 bases, with 11 bases between them. There are 14 residues in the CDR3. Germline CDR1 is SGHVS and CDR2 is FNYEAQ.

J is TRBJ2-1 and V is TRBV7-3; 11 bases line up with TRBD2. The CDR3 consists of 16 residues. The V gene's germline CDR1 is SGHTA and CDR2 FQGTGA. V dropped 2 bases and J dropped 1; count of bases not matched to a gene: 1. The CDR3 sequence: CASSLLAGGSYNEQFF. CDR3 coding DNA: TGTGCCAGCAGCTTACTAGCGGGAGGATCCTACAATGAGCAGTTCTTC.

The J gene is TRBJ2-5, the V gene TRBV7-9, with 8 bases lining up with TRBD1. Trimming removed 3 bases from V and 0 bases from J; junction bases left unmatched: 6. Germline V lookup: CDR1 SEHNR, CDR2 FQNEAQ (reference sequence). This CDR3 region has 16 residues. The CDR3 nucleotides are TGTGCCAGCAGCTTCTCCGGGACAGGAGACCAAGAGACCCAGTACTTC. This encodes CASSFSGTGDQETQYF.

This chain connects TRBV5-8 to TRBJ2-7, with a possible D match to TRBD1 (6 bases). Germline V gene data show CDR1 as SGHTS and CDR2 as YDEGEE. This CDR3 has 15 amino acids. Trimming stripped 7 bases from V and 3 bases from J, with 20 bases between. The CDR3 is CASSRQGLQFYEQYF. Here the CDR3 DNA reads TGTGCCAGCTCCCGCCAGGGGCTTCAATTCTACGAGCAGTACTTC. The full variable domain, its missing parts supplied by reference TRBV5-8 and TRBJ2-7, is EAGVTQSPTHLIKTRGQQATLRCSPISGHTSVYWYQQALGLGLQFLLWYDEGEERNRGNFPPRFSGRQFPNYSSELNVNALELEDSALYLCASSRQGLQFYEQYFGPGTRLTVT.

The chain joins TRBV3-1 (or the pseudogene TRBV3-2) to TRBJ2-7; 7 bases are a match to TRBD1. Germline CDR1 and CDR2: LGHDT and YNNKEL (reference sequence). V was pared by 1 base and J by 2 bases, with 5 bases of the junction left unmatched. The CDR3 spans 15 residues. The CDR3 coding sequence is TGTGCCAGCAGCCAAGTATGGCAGGGGGCCTACGAGCAGTACTTC. This translates into CASSQVWQGAYEQYF.